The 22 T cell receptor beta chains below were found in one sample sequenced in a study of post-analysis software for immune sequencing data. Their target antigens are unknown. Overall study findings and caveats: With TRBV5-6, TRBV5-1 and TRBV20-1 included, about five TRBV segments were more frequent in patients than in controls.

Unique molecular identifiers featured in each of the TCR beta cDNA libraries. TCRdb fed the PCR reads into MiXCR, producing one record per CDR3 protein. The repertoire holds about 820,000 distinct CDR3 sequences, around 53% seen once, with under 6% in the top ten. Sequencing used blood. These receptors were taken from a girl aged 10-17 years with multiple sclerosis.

The CDR3 sequence is CSASPVSGNPYEQYF. In DNA, the CDR3 is TGCAGTGCTAGTCCGGTTAGCGGGAATCCCTACGAGCAGTACTTC. V usage is TRBV20-1 and J usage is TRBJ2-7; 8 nucleotides align to TRBD2. Trimming cost V 3 bases and J 2 bases; bases outside gene matches: 9. CDR1 and CDR2 (germline): DFQATT, SNEGSKA (reference sequence). The CDR3 totals 15 residues.

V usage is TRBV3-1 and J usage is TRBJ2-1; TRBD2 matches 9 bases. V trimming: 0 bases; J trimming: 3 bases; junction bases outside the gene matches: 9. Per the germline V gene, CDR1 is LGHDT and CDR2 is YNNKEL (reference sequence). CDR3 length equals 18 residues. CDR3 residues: CASSQEGAWTSDYNEQFF. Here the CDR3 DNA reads TGTGCCAGCAGCCAAGAAGGCGCGTGGACTAGCGACTACAATGAGCAGTTCTTC.

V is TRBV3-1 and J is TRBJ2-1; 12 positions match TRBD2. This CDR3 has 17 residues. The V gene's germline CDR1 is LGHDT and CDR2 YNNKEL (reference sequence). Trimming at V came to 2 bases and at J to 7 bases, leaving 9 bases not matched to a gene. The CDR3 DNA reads TGTGCCAGCAGCCAACTTGGACTAGCGGGGCCAGGGAATGAGCAGTTCTTC. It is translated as CASSQLGLAGPGNEQFF.

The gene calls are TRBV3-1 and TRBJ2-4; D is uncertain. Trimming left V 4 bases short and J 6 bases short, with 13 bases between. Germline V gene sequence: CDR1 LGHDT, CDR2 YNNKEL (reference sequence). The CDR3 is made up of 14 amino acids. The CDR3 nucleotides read TGTGCCAGCAGCCTCGTCTCCTCCACAAACATTCAGTACTTC. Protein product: CASSLVSSTNIQYF.

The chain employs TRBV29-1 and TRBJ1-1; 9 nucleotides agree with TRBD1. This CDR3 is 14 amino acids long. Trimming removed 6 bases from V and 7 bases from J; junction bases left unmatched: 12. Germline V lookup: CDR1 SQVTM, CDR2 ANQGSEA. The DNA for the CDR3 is TGCAGCGTCCCCAGACAGGGGGGCGCCCTTGAAGCTTTCTTT. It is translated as CSVPRQGGALEAFF.

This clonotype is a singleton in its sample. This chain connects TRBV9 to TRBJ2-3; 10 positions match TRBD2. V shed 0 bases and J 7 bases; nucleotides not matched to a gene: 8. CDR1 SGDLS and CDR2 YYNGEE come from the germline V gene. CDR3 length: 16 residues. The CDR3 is CASSVGRAGGSNTQYF. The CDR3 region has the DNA TGTGCCAGCAGCGTAGGACGAGCGGGGGGGTCAAATACGCAGTATTTT.

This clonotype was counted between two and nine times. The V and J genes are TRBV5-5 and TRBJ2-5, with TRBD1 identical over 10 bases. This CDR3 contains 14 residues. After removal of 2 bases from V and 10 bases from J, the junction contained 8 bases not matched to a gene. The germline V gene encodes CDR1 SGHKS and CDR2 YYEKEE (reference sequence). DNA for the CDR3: TGTGCCAGCAGCTTAGACAGGGGGCTGGGAGTCCAGTACTTC. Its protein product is CASSLDRGLGVQYF.

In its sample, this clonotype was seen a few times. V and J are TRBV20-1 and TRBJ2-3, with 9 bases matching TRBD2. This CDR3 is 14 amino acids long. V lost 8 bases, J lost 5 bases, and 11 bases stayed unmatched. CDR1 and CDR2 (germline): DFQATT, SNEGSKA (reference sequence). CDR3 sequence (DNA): TGCAGTATCCGAAGGGCGGGAGGGCGAGATACGCAGTATTTT. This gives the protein CSIRRAGGRDTQYF.

The DNA for the CDR3 is TGTGCCAGCAGGTTCTCGGACAGGGGCTACACCTTC. As protein: CASRFSDRGYTF. V gene TRBV28 combines with J gene TRBJ1-2; 7 bases align to TRBD1. V lost 6 bases, J lost 8 bases, and 6 bases stayed unmatched. The CDR3 sequence is 12 residues long. Per the germline V gene, CDR1 is MDHEN and CDR2 is SYDVKM.

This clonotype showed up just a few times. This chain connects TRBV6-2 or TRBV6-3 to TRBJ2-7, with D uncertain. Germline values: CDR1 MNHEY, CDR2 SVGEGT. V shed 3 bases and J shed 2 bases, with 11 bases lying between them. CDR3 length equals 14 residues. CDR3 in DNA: TGTGCCAGCAGTTATTATGGGAATACCTACGAGCAGTACTTC. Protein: CASSYYGNTYEQYF.

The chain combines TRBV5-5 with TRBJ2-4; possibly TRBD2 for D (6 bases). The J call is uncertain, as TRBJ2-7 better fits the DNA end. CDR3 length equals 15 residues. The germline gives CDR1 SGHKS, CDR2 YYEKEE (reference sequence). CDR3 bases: TGTGCCAGCAGCTCCCACGCGGGAACCAGGTACGAGCAGTACTTC. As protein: CASSSHAGTRYEQYF.

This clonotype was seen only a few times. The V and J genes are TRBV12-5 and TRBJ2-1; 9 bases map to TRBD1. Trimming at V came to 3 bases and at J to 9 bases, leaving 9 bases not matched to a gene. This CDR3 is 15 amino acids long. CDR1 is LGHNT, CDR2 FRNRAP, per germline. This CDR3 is CASGFSGQGLGEQFF. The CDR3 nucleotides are TGTGCTAGTGGTTTTTCCGGACAGGGGCTCGGTGAGCAGTTCTTC. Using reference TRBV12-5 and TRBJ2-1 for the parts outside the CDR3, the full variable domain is DARVTQTPRHKVTEMGQEVTMRCQPILGHNTVFWYRQTMMQGLELLAYFRNRAPLDDSGMPKDRFSAEMPDATLATLKIQPSEPRDSAVYFCASGFSGQGLGEQFFGPGTRLTVL.

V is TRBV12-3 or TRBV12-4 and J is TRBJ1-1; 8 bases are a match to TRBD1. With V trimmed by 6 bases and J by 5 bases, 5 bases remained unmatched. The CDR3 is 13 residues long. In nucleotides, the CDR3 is TGTGCCAGCAGCGGAAACAGGGGGACTGAAGCTTTCTTT. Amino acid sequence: CASSGNRGTEAFF.

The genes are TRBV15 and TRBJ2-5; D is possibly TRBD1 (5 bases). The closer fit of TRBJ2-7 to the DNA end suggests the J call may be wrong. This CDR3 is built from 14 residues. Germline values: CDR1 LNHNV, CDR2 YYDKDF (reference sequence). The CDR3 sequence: CATSRELGDYEQYF. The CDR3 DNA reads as TGTGCCACCAGCAGAGAATTAGGGGACTACGAGCAGTACTTC.

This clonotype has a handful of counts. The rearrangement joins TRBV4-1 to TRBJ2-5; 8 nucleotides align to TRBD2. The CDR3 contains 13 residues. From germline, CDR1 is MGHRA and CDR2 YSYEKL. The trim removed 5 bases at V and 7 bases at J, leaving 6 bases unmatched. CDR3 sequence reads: CASSSGLAGTQYF. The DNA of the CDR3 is TGCGCCAGCAGCTCCGGGCTAGCGGGGACCCAGTACTTC.

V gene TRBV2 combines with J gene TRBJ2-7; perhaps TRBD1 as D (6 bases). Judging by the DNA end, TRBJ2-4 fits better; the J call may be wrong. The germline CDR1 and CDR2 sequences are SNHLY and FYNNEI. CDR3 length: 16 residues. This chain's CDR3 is CASRDRQAQAKNIQYF. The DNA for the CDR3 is TGTGCCAGCAGAGACAGACAGGCTCAAGCCAAAAACATTCAGTACTTC.

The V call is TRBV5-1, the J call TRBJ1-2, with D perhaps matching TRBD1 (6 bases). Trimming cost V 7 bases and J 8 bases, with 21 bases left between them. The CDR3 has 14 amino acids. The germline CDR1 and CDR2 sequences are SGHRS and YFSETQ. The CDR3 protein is CASRTGTRIGGYTF. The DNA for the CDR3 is TGCGCCAGCCGAACTGGGACACGAATAGGCGGCTACACCTTC.

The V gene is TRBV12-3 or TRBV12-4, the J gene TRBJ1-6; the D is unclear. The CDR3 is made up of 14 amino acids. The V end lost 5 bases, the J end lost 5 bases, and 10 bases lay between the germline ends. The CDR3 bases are TGTGCCAGCAGTCGCGGACCCCATAATTCACCCCTCCACTTT. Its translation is CASSRGPHNSPLHF.

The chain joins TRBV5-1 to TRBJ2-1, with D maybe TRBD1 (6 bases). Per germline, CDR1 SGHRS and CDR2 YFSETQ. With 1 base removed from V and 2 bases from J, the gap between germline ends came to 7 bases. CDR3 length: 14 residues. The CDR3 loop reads CASSLPGAYNEQFF. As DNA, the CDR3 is TGCGCCAGCAGCTTGCCAGGGGCCTACAATGAGCAGTTCTTC.

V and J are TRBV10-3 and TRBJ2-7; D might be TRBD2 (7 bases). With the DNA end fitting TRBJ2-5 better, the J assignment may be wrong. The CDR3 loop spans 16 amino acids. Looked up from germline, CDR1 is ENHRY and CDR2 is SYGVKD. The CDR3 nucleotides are TGTGCCATCAGTGACCGTGTAGGGGGGGAGGCCGGGACCCAGTACTTC. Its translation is CAISDRVGGEAGTQYF.

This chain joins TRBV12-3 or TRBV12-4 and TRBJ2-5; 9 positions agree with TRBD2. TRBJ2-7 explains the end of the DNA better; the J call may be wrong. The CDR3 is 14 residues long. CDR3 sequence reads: CASSLLAGHYEQYF. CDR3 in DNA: TGTGCCAGCAGTTTACTAGCGGGGCACTACGAGCAGTACTTC.

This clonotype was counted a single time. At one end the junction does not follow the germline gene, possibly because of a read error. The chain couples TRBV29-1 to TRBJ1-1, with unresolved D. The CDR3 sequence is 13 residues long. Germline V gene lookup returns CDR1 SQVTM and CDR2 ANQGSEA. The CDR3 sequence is CSVEGREGTEAFF. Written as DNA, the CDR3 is TGCAGCGTAGAAGGACGGGAGGGCACTGAAGCTTTCTTT.